The subject of this entry is one TCR beta chain. Its antigen is still unknown. These data come from a study of shared clonotypes between healthy human individuals. The ends were cut back, 0 bases at V and 5 bases at J, with 5 bases in the middle. This CDR3 region has 13 residues. Germline CDR1 MNHEY, CDR2 SVGAGI. CD45RO-negative CD8 cells positively selected for CCR7 made up the naive population, which excluded terminally differentiated effector memory CD45RA+ cells. Profiling relied on immunoSEQ multiplex PCR, and the TCRdb table lists in-frame clones only, not all of them. The table records about 600,000 clones, roughly 98% of them present only once. General study findings and limits: In general, naive subsets displayed greater estimated richness than memory subsets did.

The clonotype was recovered from a man aged 25-45 years in good health. The material sequenced was naive CD8+ T cells sorted from blood. The rearrangement joins TRBV6-5 to TRBJ2-1; D remains ambiguous. CDR3 in DNA: TGTGCCAGCAGTTACTCTGCGGACAATGAGCAGTTCTTC. Protein product: CASSYSADNEQFF.